The 10 T cell receptor beta chains in this list originate from one sample, sequenced in a study of cytomegalovirus exposure and HLA in healthy donors. Profiling relied on immunoSEQ multiplex PCR, and the TCRdb table lists in-frame clones only, not all of them. Of 150,000 to 200,000 clones in the sample, approximately 96% were seen once. Sequencing used PBMCs. The receptors were sampled from a woman under 30 in good health and CMV-seronegative.

The genes are TRBV29-1 and TRBJ2-3; D unclear. Germline V gene lookup returns CDR1 SQVTM and CDR2 ANQGSEA. Trimming shortened V by 5 bases and J by 6 bases, and 9 bases separated the two germline ends. The CDR3 has 11 residues. Here the CDR3 reads CSVQPGDTQYF. CDR3 coding DNA: TGCAGCGTTCAGCCCGGGGATACGCAGTATTTT.

The chain is built from TRBV18 and TRBJ2-3; 15 nucleotides agree with TRBD2. With 4 bases clipped from V and 2 bases from J, the junction kept 4 bases outside the gene matches. The CDR3 runs 17 residues. The germline V gene has CDR1 KGHSH and CDR2 LQKENI. CDR3 in amino acids: CASSLRTSGGATDTQYF. The CDR3 DNA follows: TGTGCCAGCTCACTCCGGACTAGCGGGGGGGCCACAGATACGCAGTATTTT.

This CDR3 is CSVEPGLVPDTQYF. CDR3 coding DNA: TGCAGCGTTGAGCCGGGACTAGTCCCAGATACGCAGTATTTT. The chain employs TRBV29-1 and TRBJ2-3; 8 bases are a match to TRBD2. This CDR3 region has 14 residues. Unmatched junction bases numbered 6, after V lost 3 bases and J lost 4 bases. From germline, CDR1 is SQVTM and CDR2 ANQGSEA.

This chain links TRBV19 with TRBJ1-2; 8 bases map to TRBD1. V shed 4 bases, J shed 2 bases, and the junction held 6 bases outside the gene matches. The CDR3 spans 15 residues. The germline CDR1 and CDR2 sequences are LNHDA and SQIVND (reference sequence). In nucleotides, the CDR3 is TGTGCCAGTAGTACCCAGACAGGGGCAAACTATGGCTACACCTTC. Translating it yields CASSTQTGANYGYTF.

V usage is TRBV29-1 and J usage is TRBJ2-1, with 8 bases matching TRBD1. Germline CDR1 reads SQVTM; CDR2 reads ANQGSEA. The CDR3 length is 15 residues. J was trimmed by 3 bases and V by 3 bases; bases with no gene match: 7. In DNA, the CDR3 is TGCAGCGTTGATGGACGGACAGGGAACTACAATGAGCAGTTCTTC. Translation gives CSVDGRTGNYNEQFF.

V gene TRBV7-8 combines with J gene TRBJ1-5; D unresolved. V was trimmed by 0 bases and J by 6 bases, leaving 6 bases between them. The CDR3 spans 13 residues. Germline assignment: CDR1 SGHVS and CDR2 FQNEAQ. The CDR3 DNA reads as TGTGCCAGCAGCTTAGCAGGGAGTCAGCCCCAGCATTTT. Translation gives CASSLAGSQPQHF. The full variable domain, rest sourced from reference TRBV7-8 and TRBJ1-5, is GAGVSQSPRYKVAKRGQDVALRCDPISGHVSLFWYQQALGQGPEFLTYFQNEAQLDKSGLPSDRFFAERPEGSVSTLKIQRTQQEDSAVYLCASSLAGSQPQHFGDGTRLSIL.

CDR3 protein: CASSYSSSSYEQYF. The CDR3 nucleotides are TGTGCCAGCAGTTATAGTTCTAGCTCCTACGAGCAGTACTTC. The V call is TRBV7-2, the J call TRBJ2-7; D gene unclear. The germline gives CDR1 SGHTA, CDR2 FQGNSA. The ends were cut back, 6 bases at V and 0 bases at J, with 12 bases in the middle. This CDR3 contains 14 residues.

This chain uses TRBV7-2 with TRBJ2-3, with 9 bases that match TRBD2. The CDR3 loop spans 16 amino acids. The V segment lost 1 base and the J segment 2 bases; nucleotides outside the gene matches: 4. Germline values: CDR1 SGHTA, CDR2 FQGNSA. The DNA of the CDR3 is TGTGCCAGCAGCTTAGTAGGGACTAGCAACACAGATACGCAGTATTTT. Protein product: CASSLVGTSNTDTQYF.

This chain joins TRBV5-1 and TRBJ2-5; tentatively, D is TRBD1 (5 bases). This CDR3 region has 13 residues. V was cut by 3 bases and J by 5 bases, with 11 bases left in between. CDR1 is SGHRS, CDR2 YFSETQ, per germline. The CDR3 coding sequence is TGCGCCAGCAGCTCAGGGTTATGGGAGACCCAGTACTTC. It yields the protein CASSSGLWETQYF. The whole variable domain, filled in from reference TRBV5-1 and TRBJ2-5, reads KAGVTQTPRYLIKTRGQQVTLSCSPISGHRSVSWYQQTPGQGLQFLFEYFSETQRNKGNFPGRFSGRQFSNSRSEMNVSTLELGDSALYLCASSSGLWETQYFGPGTRLLVL.

The rearrangement links TRBV19 to TRBJ1-5, with a tentative D call TRBD1 (6 bases). This CDR3 contains 15 residues. Germline lookup yields CDR1 LNHDA and CDR2 SQIVND (reference sequence). Trimming took off 8 bases at V and 0 bases at J, with 14 bases between the two ends. The CDR3 protein is CASGLRGYSNQPQHF. The CDR3 region has the DNA TGTGCCAGTGGACTCAGGGGTTATAGCAATCAGCCCCAGCATTTT.